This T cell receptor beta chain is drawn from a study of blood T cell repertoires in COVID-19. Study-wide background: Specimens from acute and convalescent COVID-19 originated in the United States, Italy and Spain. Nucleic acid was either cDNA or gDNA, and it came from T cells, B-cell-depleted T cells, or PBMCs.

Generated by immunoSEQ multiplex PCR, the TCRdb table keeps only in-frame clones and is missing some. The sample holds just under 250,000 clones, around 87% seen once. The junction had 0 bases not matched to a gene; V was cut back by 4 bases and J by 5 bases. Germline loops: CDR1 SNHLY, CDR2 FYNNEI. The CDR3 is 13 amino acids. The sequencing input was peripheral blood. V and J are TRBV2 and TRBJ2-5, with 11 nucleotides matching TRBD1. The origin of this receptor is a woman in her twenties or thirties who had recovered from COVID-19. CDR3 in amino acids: CASSGDRGETQYF. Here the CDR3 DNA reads TGTGCCAGCAGTGGGGACAGGGGGGAGACCCAGTACTTC.